These 20 T cell receptor beta chains came from one sample sequenced in a study of molecular identifiers for immune sequencing clone quantification. A single record per CDR3 protein comes from TCRdb applying MiXCR to the PCR reads. Here the sample spans over 50,000 distinct CDR3 sequences, about a third being singletons. The sequenced material came from naive CD8+ T cells from blood, with Jurkat cell RNA spiked in. The subset here: FACS-sorted CD8+CD4-CCR7+CD45RA+ naive T cells. These receptors were taken from a human donor in good health. Some libraries in this study had Jurkat cell RNA spiked in.

This clonotype was seen only a few times. The rearrangement links TRBV28 to TRBJ2-3; the D is unclear. Trimming shortened V by 2 bases and J by 4 bases, and 4 bases separated the two germline ends. Per germline, CDR1 MDHEN and CDR2 SYDVKM. The CDR3 totals 12 residues. The chain's CDR3 is CASSLIPDTQYF. In DNA form, the CDR3 reads TGTGCCAGCAGTTTAATTCCAGATACGCAGTATTTT. The full variable domain, with the rest looked up from reference TRBV28 and TRBJ2-3, is DVKVTQSSRYLVKRTGEKVFLECVQDMDHENMFWYRQDPGLGLRLIYFSYDVKMKEKGDIPEGYSVSREKKERFSLILESASTNQTSMYLCASSLIPDTQYFGPGTRLTVL.

V usage is TRBV27 and J usage is TRBJ2-5, with D hard to call. CDR1 MNHEY and CDR2 SMNVEV come from the germline V gene (reference sequence). The V end was cut by 4 bases, the J end by 2 bases, with 14 bases between. The CDR3 is 15 residues long. CDR3 DNA: TGTGCCAGCAGTTCCAGGACGAGTAAACAAGAGACCCAGTACTTC. As protein: CASSSRTSKQETQYF.

This clonotype appeared a few times. The chain is built from TRBV7-6 and TRBJ2-7, with D possibly matching TRBD1 (7 bases). V lost 4 bases and J 6 bases, leaving 19 bases between the germline ends. Per the germline V gene, CDR1 is SGHVS and CDR2 is FNYEAQ. The CDR3 is 15 amino acids. CDR3 amino acids: CASSSTGTFVREQYF. CDR3 DNA sequence: TGTGCCAGCAGCTCGACAGGGACTTTTGTGCGCGAGCAGTACTTC.

This clonotype was recorded a few times. V and J are TRBV7-9 and TRBJ1-5; D gene unclear. The V end was cut by 0 bases, the J end by 9 bases, with 6 bases between. There are 12 residues in the CDR3. Looked up from germline, CDR1 is SEHNR and CDR2 is FQNEAQ (reference sequence). The CDR3 protein is CASSLAERPQHF. As DNA, the CDR3 is TGTGCCAGCAGCTTAGCGGAGCGGCCCCAGCATTTT.

The CDR3 nucleotides read TGTGCCAGCAGTTTAAGGGGCCACTCCACAGATACGCAGTATTTT. It codes for CASSLRGHSTDTQYF. The chain links TRBV27 to TRBJ2-3; D is perhaps TRBD1 (5 bases). V lost 2 bases and J lost 2, with 11 bases in between. Germline CDR1 MNHEY, CDR2 SMNVEV (reference sequence). The CDR3 is made up of 15 amino acids.

The rearrangement links TRBV15 to TRBJ2-3, with no clear D. Germline values: CDR1 LNHNV, CDR2 YYDKDF (reference sequence). The CDR3 has 14 amino acids. V gave up 4 bases and J gave up 2 bases, with 10 bases separating them. The chain's CDR3 is CATSIHTATDTQYF. DNA for the CDR3: TGTGCCACCAGCATCCACACTGCCACAGATACGCAGTATTTT.

V and J are TRBV2 and TRBJ2-7; D is possibly TRBD2 (6 bases). The V gene lost 11 bases and the J gene lost 0 bases, with 11 bases spanning the gap. This CDR3 region has 12 residues. CDR1 SNHLY and CDR2 FYNNEI come from the germline V gene. The CDR3 sequence: CAPGGSSYEQYF. The CDR3 nucleotides are TGTGCCCCCGGGGGTAGCTCCTACGAGCAGTACTTC.

J is TRBJ2-1 and V is TRBV28; D is undetermined. The ends were cut back, 5 bases at V and 11 bases at J, with 10 bases in the middle. This CDR3 spans 11 amino acids. CDR1 is MDHEN and CDR2 is SYDVKM in the germline V gene. This chain's CDR3 is CASSPGRKQFF. The CDR3, as DNA: TGTGCCAGCAGTCCAGGCAGGAAGCAGTTCTTC.

A word on this clonotype: The junction does not match germline at one end; this may be a read error. CDR3 nucleotide sequence: TGTGCCAGCAGCTTATATGGCACCGGGGAGCTGGTTTTT. Protein: CASSLYGTGELVF. The chain carries TRBV7-9 and TRBJ2-2, with D perhaps matching TRBD2 (5 bases). The V gene's germline CDR1 is SEHNR and CDR2 FQNEAQ (reference sequence). The CDR3 is 13 residues long.

Only a few counts were recorded for this clonotype. This sequence joins TRBV29-1 and TRBJ2-1; 9 nucleotides match TRBD2. The CDR3 is 13 residues long. V gave up 4 bases and J gave up 8 bases; unmatched junction bases: 6. Germline values: CDR1 SQVTM, CDR2 ANQGSEA. The CDR3 loop reads CSVVSLAGHEQFF. DNA for the CDR3: TGCAGCGTTGTAAGCCTAGCGGGACATGAGCAGTTCTTC.

The table lists this clonotype with a count of one. A read error may explain this, as a much larger clone is one base away. The genes are TRBV4-1 and TRBJ2-7; D is ambiguous. Germline V gene sequence: CDR1 MGHRA, CDR2 YSYEKL. This CDR3 is built from 15 residues. CDR3 region: CASSQGAQLNYAQYF. CDR3 sequence (DNA): TGCGCCAGCAGCCAAGGGGCCCAGCTGAACTACGCGCAGTACTTC.

The chain is built from TRBV18 and TRBJ1-1; no clear D. The CDR3 contains 13 residues. Trimming shortened V by 3 bases and J by 7 bases, and 12 bases separated the two germline ends. The germline V gene encodes CDR1 KGHSH and CDR2 LQKENI. The CDR3 region has the DNA TGTGCCAGCTCACCTACCTGGGGTCATGAAGCTTTCTTT. Translating it yields CASSPTWGHEAFF.

This clonotype was observed many times. The chain combines TRBV2 with TRBJ2-7, with D unresolved. Germline loops: CDR1 SNHLY, CDR2 FYNNEI. This CDR3 contains 13 residues. Trimming removed 4 bases from V and 0 bases from J, with 7 bases in between. The CDR3 region is CASSGLSSYEQYF. DNA of the CDR3: TGTGCCAGCAGTGGCCTGAGCTCCTACGAGCAGTACTTC. The entire variable domain, with the rest obtained from reference TRBV2 and TRBJ2-7, is as follows: EPEVTQTPSHQVTQMGQEVILRCVPISNHLYFYWYRQILGQKVEFLVSFYNNEISEKSEIFDDQFSVERPDGSNFTLKIRSTKLEDSAMYFCASSGLSSYEQYFGPGTRLTVT.

J is TRBJ1-1 and V is TRBV13, with D perhaps matching TRBD1 (5 bases). Germline V lookup: CDR1 PRHDT, CDR2 FYEKMQ (reference sequence). The V and J ends lost 5 bases and 12 bases respectively, with 16 bases between them. The CDR3 consists of 12 residues. The CDR3 loop is CASSRLGGKTFF. The CDR3, as DNA: TGTGCCAGCAGCCGCCTCGGGGGTAAAACTTTCTTT.

This clonotype was recorded at least ten times. V is TRBV28 and J is TRBJ1-4; no definite D call. Germline assignment: CDR1 MDHEN and CDR2 SYDVKM. The length of the CDR3 is 13 residues. V was shortened by 8 bases and J by 3 bases, with 10 bases between the two germline ends. The CDR3 sequence: CASFRWANEKLFF. The CDR3, as DNA: TGTGCCAGCTTCAGATGGGCTAATGAAAAACTGTTTTTT.

The rearrangement joins TRBV9 to TRBJ1-5; weak D call: TRBD1 (5 bases). This CDR3 has 13 amino acids. The germline V gene has CDR1 SGDLS and CDR2 YYNGEE. The germline V and J ends were trimmed by 3 bases and 5 bases, with 9 bases remaining between them. In DNA, the CDR3 is TGTGCCAGCAGCGCAGGGTTCGATCAGCCCCAGCATTTT. This translates into CASSAGFDQPQHF.

This clonotype appeared a few times. J is TRBJ1-3 and V is TRBV9; D uncertain. The V gene lost 10 bases and the J gene lost 1 base, with 12 bases spanning the gap. The CDR3 has 13 amino acids. The V gene's germline CDR1 is SGDLS and CDR2 YYNGEE. The CDR3 loop reads CASASFSGNTIYF. The CDR3 DNA sequence: TGTGCCTCCGCCAGTTTTTCTGGAAACACCATATATTTT.

This clonotype was detected ten times or more. V and J are TRBV12-3 or TRBV12-4 and TRBJ1-1, with a tentative D call TRBD1 (5 bases). This CDR3 contains 14 residues. The V gene lost 8 bases and the J gene lost 0 bases, with 13 bases spanning the gap. This CDR3 is CASLGSRVNTEAFF. In nucleotides, the CDR3 is TGTGCCAGCCTTGGGAGCAGGGTGAACACTGAAGCTTTCTTT.

V and J are TRBV6-4 and TRBJ2-1; no definite D call. The V end lost 2 bases, the J end lost 2 bases, and 10 bases lay between the germline ends. Germline CDR1 MRHNA, CDR2 SNTAGT. This CDR3 contains 15 residues. DNA of the CDR3: TGTGCCAGCAGTGACGTCTGGCCCACCTACAATGAGCAGTTCTTC. This encodes CASSDVWPTYNEQFF.

The CDR3 DNA reads TGTGCCAGCAGTTCTTCCCTGACACCCTCTGGAAACACCATATATTTT. This translates into CASSSSLTPSGNTIYF. This sequence joins TRBV12-3 or TRBV12-4 and TRBJ1-3; D unresolved. The CDR3 has 16 amino acids. Trimming took 4 bases from V and 0 from J, leaving 13 bases between them.